The 25 T cell receptor beta chains below all came from one sample that was sequenced in a study of technical replicates of blood from several donors. Method: immunoSEQ multiplex PCR; TCRdb's copy keeps in-frame clones and lacks some. This table holds 95,000 to 100,000 clones, 96% found once. The sample taken for sequencing was T cells isolated from PBMCs. These TCRs come from a human donor in good health.

The rearrangement uses TRBV19 and TRBJ2-1; 8 bases match TRBD2. Germline CDR1 LNHDA, CDR2 SQIVND (reference sequence). The CDR3 is 14 amino acids. The V and J ends lost 4 bases and 5 bases, in that order; junction bases with no gene match: 4. The CDR3 coding sequence is TGTGCCAGTAGTAGACTAGCGTCCCACAATGAGCAGTTCTTC. It translates to CASSRLASHNEQFF.

This rearrangement joins TRBV6-1 to TRBJ2-1; D remains unclear. From germline, CDR1 is MNHNS and CDR2 SASEGT. CDR3 length: 13 amino acids. Trimming cost V 6 bases and J 4 bases, with 10 bases left between them. The CDR3, as DNA: TGTGCCAGCAGCGTAATGGCTTACAATGAGCAGTTCTTC. Translating gives CASSVMAYNEQFF.

This sequence joins TRBV5-1 and TRBJ2-7; 9 nucleotides align to TRBD1. The J segment lost 3 bases and the V segment lost 4 bases, leaving 8 bases of the junction unmatched. The CDR3 spans 15 residues. CDR1 is SGHRS, CDR2 YFSETQ, per germline. The CDR3 DNA sequence: TGCGCCAGCAGCCCCGGGACAGGGAATGGCTACGAGCAGTACTTC. This encodes CASSPGTGNGYEQYF.

This chain connects TRBV25-1 to TRBJ2-1; 8 positions agree with TRBD2. From germline, CDR1 is MGHDK and CDR2 SYGVNS. J lost 0 bases, V lost 2 bases, and 0 bases had no gene match. The CDR3 runs to 15 residues. CDR3 residues: CASSESGSSYNEQFF. The CDR3 DNA follows: TGTGCCAGCAGTGAAAGCGGGAGCTCCTACAATGAGCAGTTCTTC.

The chain couples TRBV29-1 to TRBJ2-1; TRBD2 matches at 7 bases. CDR1 is SQVTM, CDR2 ANQGSEA, per germline. Trimming took 2 bases from V and 8 from J; bases not matched to a gene: 9. This CDR3 contains 14 residues. CDR3 sequence reads: CSVEHGLGRDEQFF. The CDR3, as DNA: TGCAGCGTTGAACACGGACTAGGGCGCGATGAGCAGTTCTTC.

The V and J genes are TRBV11-2 and TRBJ1-2, with TRBD1 as a possible D gene (5 bases). This CDR3 has 15 amino acids. Germline V gives CDR1 SGHAT, CDR2 FQNNGV. Trimming shortened V by 1 base and J by 2 bases, and 11 bases separated the two germline ends. As DNA, the CDR3 is TGTGCCAGCAGCTTAGGTAGGGGAAGGAACTATGGCTACACCTTC. Amino acid sequence: CASSLGRGRNYGYTF.

This clone was seen only once. The gene calls are TRBV9 and TRBJ1-2, with unresolved D. Germline V gene sequence: CDR1 SGDLS, CDR2 YYNGEE. The CDR3 is 14 residues long. Trimming cost V 3 bases and J 3 bases, with 12 bases left between them. In nucleotides, the CDR3 is TGTGCCAGCAGCGGCACAGCGGAATACTATGGCTACACCTTC. This gives the protein CASSGTAEYYGYTF.

This clone appeared a single time. The chain couples TRBV28 to TRBJ1-5, with a tentative D call TRBD1 (5 bases). Germline V gives CDR1 MDHEN, CDR2 SYDVKM. Trimming shortened V by 2 bases and J by 6 bases, and 14 bases separated the two germline ends. This CDR3 comprises 15 residues. CDR3 in DNA: TGTGCCAGCAGTTTAATCGTCCAGGGAGGTCAGCCCCAGCATTTT. Its translation is CASSLIVQGGQPQHF.

The CDR3 sequence: CASAQGTSMYSNQPQHF. In DNA, the CDR3 is TGTGCCAGTGCCCAAGGGACAAGTATGTATAGCAATCAGCCCCAGCATTTT. The chain carries TRBV19 and TRBJ1-5; D perhaps matches TRBD1 (6 bases). The V gene's germline CDR1 is LNHDA and CDR2 SQIVND (reference sequence). The CDR3 runs to 17 residues. Trimming took off 8 bases at V and 0 bases at J, with 20 bases between the two ends.

The chain uses TRBV10-3 and TRBJ2-3; 13 bases align to TRBD2. The CDR3 loop spans 17 amino acids. Germline CDR1 ENHRY, CDR2 SYGVKD. V was clipped by 3 bases and J by 4 bases; unmatched bases: 7. The CDR3 region is CAISEGLAGVKSDTQYF. In DNA form, the CDR3 reads TGTGCCATCAGTGAAGGACTAGCGGGAGTTAAATCAGATACGCAGTATTTT.

The chain has TRBV28 and TRBJ2-3; 8 bases are shared with TRBD2. J gave up 0 bases and V 6 bases, and 11 bases lay outside the gene matches. This CDR3 has 17 residues. CDR1 and CDR2 (germline): MDHEN, SYDVKM. The CDR3 DNA reads as TGTGCCAGCAGCCCCGGGGTAGCGGGGTCTAGCACAGATACGCAGTATTTT. It codes for CASSPGVAGSSTDTQYF.

The V and J genes are TRBV7-9 and TRBJ2-5; 15 nucleotides line up with TRBD2. V lost 5 bases, J lost 5 bases, and 3 bases stayed unmatched. The CDR3 runs 15 residues. The germline CDR1 and CDR2 sequences are SEHNR and FQNEAQ (reference sequence). The CDR3, as DNA: TGTGCCAGCAGCCGGACTAGCGGGGGGGAGGAGACCCAGTACTTC. It translates to CASSRTSGGEETQYF.

J is TRBJ2-1 and V is TRBV7-6, with TRBD1 matching over 10 bases. This CDR3 has 15 residues. Germline CDR1 SGHVS, CDR2 FNYEAQ. The V segment lost 6 bases and the J segment 11 bases; nucleotides outside the gene matches: 13. The CDR3 sequence: CASSSTPGTGAKQFF. The DNA for the CDR3 is TGTGCCAGCAGTTCCACCCCCGGGACAGGGGCTAAGCAGTTCTTC.

The V gene is TRBV14, the J gene TRBJ2-1; TRBD1 agrees at 9 bases. The CDR3 is made up of 16 amino acids. With 8 bases clipped from V and 3 bases from J, the junction kept 11 bases outside the gene matches. Germline CDR1 reads SGHDN; CDR2 reads FVKESK. The CDR3: CASHRGRQGGYNEQFF. The CDR3 DNA follows: TGTGCCAGCCACAGGGGGCGGCAGGGGGGCTACAATGAGCAGTTCTTC.

The V and J genes are TRBV6-5 and TRBJ2-7, with D perhaps TRBD1 (5 bases). The CDR3 is 14 amino acids. From germline, CDR1 is MNHEY and CDR2 SVGAGI. V dropped 5 bases and J dropped 3 bases, with 14 bases sitting between them. DNA for the CDR3: TGTGCCAGCAGTCAAGCGACAGCATACTACGAGCAGTACTTC. Its protein product is CASSQATAYYEQYF.

V gene TRBV5-6 combines with J gene TRBJ1-2; D not resolved. CDR3 length: 14 residues. In germline, CDR1 is SGHDT, CDR2 YYEEEE. V lost 0 bases and J 2 bases, leaving 8 bases between the germline ends. Here the CDR3 reads CASSLVSLNYGYTF. DNA for the CDR3: TGTGCCAGCAGCTTGGTTTCGTTGAACTATGGCTACACCTTC.

The V call is TRBV13, the J call TRBJ2-1, with 9 bases aligning to TRBD2. CDR1 PRHDT and CDR2 FYEKMQ come from the germline V gene (reference sequence). Losses at the gene ends were 3 bases for V and 5 bases for J; bases not matched to a gene: 8. The CDR3 contains 16 residues. The CDR3 reads CASSFHSGSLDNEQFF. The CDR3 region has the DNA TGTGCCAGCAGCTTTCATAGCGGGAGTTTAGACAATGAGCAGTTCTTC. The complete variable domain, with remaining parts taken from reference TRBV13 and TRBJ2-1, reads AAGVIQSPRHLIKEKRETATLKCYPIPRHDTVYWYQQGPGQDPQFLISFYEKMQSDKGSIPDRFSAQQFSDYHSELNMSSLELGDSALYFCASSFHSGSLDNEQFFGPGTRLTVL.

This chain joins TRBV4-1 and TRBJ1-1, with TRBD1 matching 7 bases. The CDR3 is 15 amino acids. V shed 2 bases and J 4 bases; nucleotides not matched to a gene: 7. The germline gives CDR1 MGHRA, CDR2 YSYEKL. For the CDR3, the DNA is TGCGCCAGCAGCCAAAAACGACAGGGAGTCACTGAAGCTTTCTTT. Amino acid sequence: CASSQKRQGVTEAFF.

The chain is built from TRBV10-1 and TRBJ1-1; 8 bases match TRBD1. The CDR3 spans 17 residues. Per germline, CDR1 WNHNN and CDR2 SYGVQD (reference sequence). With 5 bases clipped from V and 1 base from J, the junction kept 12 bases outside the gene matches. The CDR3 here is CASSWGGQGARNTEAFF. The CDR3 DNA reads as TGCGCCAGCAGTTGGGGAGGACAGGGAGCACGGAACACTGAAGCTTTCTTT.

The gene calls are TRBV6-6 and TRBJ2-1; the D gene is possibly TRBD2 (5 bases). This CDR3 region has 15 residues. Germline CDR1 and CDR2: MNHNY and SVGAGI (reference sequence). V gave up 0 bases and J gave up 7 bases, with 13 bases separating them. The CDR3 loop is CASSYSILARNEQFF. The DNA of the CDR3 is TGTGCCAGCAGTTACTCGATTCTAGCTAGAAATGAGCAGTTCTTC.

V is TRBV9 and J is TRBJ2-2; a weak D match, TRBD1 (5 bases). V was shortened by 3 bases and J by 4 bases, with 10 bases between the two germline ends. Germline V gene sequence: CDR1 SGDLS, CDR2 YYNGEE. This CDR3 spans 14 amino acids. The DNA for the CDR3 is TGTGCCAGCAGCGCATATGACAGCACCGGGGAGCTGTTTTTT. Residues: CASSAYDSTGELFF.

The genes are TRBV2 and TRBJ2-2, with 7 bases lining up with TRBD2. The ends lost 1 base at V and 10 bases at J; junction bases unmatched: 3. The CDR3 is 13 amino acids. The germline gives CDR1 SNHLY, CDR2 FYNNEI. CDR3 in DNA: TGTGCCAGCAGTGAAGGGACTAGGGAGGAGCTGTTTTTT. Its protein is CASSEGTREELFF.

The chain links TRBV5-6 to TRBJ2-2; TRBD1 matches at 7 bases. V lost 4 bases, J lost 9 bases, and 3 bases stayed unmatched. The CDR3 is 12 residues long. From germline, CDR1 is SGHDT and CDR2 YYEEEE. CDR3 region: CASSLGGRELFF. DNA of the CDR3: TGTGCCAGCAGCCTAGGGGGCCGGGAGCTGTTTTTT.

Only one count was recorded for this clone. V is TRBV28 and J is TRBJ2-4; tentative D call: TRBD2 (6 bases). Trimming removed 3 bases from V and 2 bases from J, with 20 bases in between. CDR3 length: 18 residues. Germline CDR1 and CDR2: MDHEN and SYDVKM. The CDR3 loop is CASSLAGRAGGTKNIQYF. The CDR3 DNA sequence: TGTGCCAGCAGTTTGGCGGGTCGGGCCGGGGGAACCAAAAACATTCAGTACTTC.

V and J are TRBV7-3 and TRBJ2-1; 9 bases agree with TRBD1. This CDR3 has 15 residues. Unmatched junction bases numbered 3, after V lost 5 bases and J lost 1 base. Germline values: CDR1 SGHTA, CDR2 FQGTGA. The CDR3 DNA reads as TGTGCCAGCAGCCCAGGACAGGGGTCCTACAATGAGCAGTTCTTC. It encodes CASSPGQGSYNEQFF.